These 21 T cell receptor beta chains were sequenced from one sample in a study of blood T cell repertoires in COVID-19. TCRdb's copy holds only in-frame clones and misses some; the assay was immunoSEQ multiplex PCR. Of 250,000 or so clones listed, roughly 88% are singletons. Sequenced input: peripheral blood. The receptors were sampled from a man in his forties who had recovered from COVID-19.

The chain couples TRBV6-2 or TRBV6-3 to TRBJ2-4; the D gene is possibly TRBD2 (5 bases). With 5 bases removed from V and 3 bases from J, the gap between germline ends came to 17 bases. Germline values: CDR1 MNHEY, CDR2 SVGEGT. The CDR3 runs 16 residues. The chain's CDR3 is CASSGSSPSGKNIQYF. Here the CDR3 DNA reads TGTGCCAGCAGTGGGAGTTCCCCCTCAGGCAAAAACATTCAGTACTTC.

This CDR3 reads CASSVKAGASDTQYF. The CDR3 bases are TGTGCCAGCAGCGTGAAAGCGGGAGCATCAGATACGCAGTATTTT. The gene calls are TRBV9 and TRBJ2-3; TRBD2 matches 8 bases. The germline V gene has CDR1 SGDLS and CDR2 YYNGEE. The CDR3 length is 15 residues. V trimming: 2 bases; J trimming: 4 bases; junction bases outside the gene matches: 6.

The table lists this clone with a few counts. J is TRBJ2-7 and V is TRBV9, with 8 bases lining up with TRBD2. This CDR3 contains 18 residues. Germline assignment: CDR1 SGDLS and CDR2 YYNGEE. V lost 0 bases, J lost 5 bases, and 16 bases stayed unmatched. Written as DNA, the CDR3 is TGTGCCAGCAGCGTAGACCCCACGTCTGGCGGGAGGAGCAACGAGCAGTACTTC. Its protein product is CASSVDPTSGGRSNEQYF.

This chain uses TRBV6-6 with TRBJ2-1, with 9 bases matching TRBD2. V gave up 2 bases and J gave up 4 bases; unmatched junction bases: 3. The germline V gene has CDR1 MNHNY and CDR2 SVGAGI (reference sequence). This CDR3 has 15 amino acids. The CDR3 DNA reads TGTGCCAGCAGTTACGTTAGCGGGGGTTACAATGAGCAGTTCTTC. This codes for CASSYVSGGYNEQFF.

J is TRBJ2-2 and V is TRBV10-2; D unclear. Per germline, CDR1 WSHSY and CDR2 SAAADI. This CDR3 is built from 15 residues. V was pared by 4 bases and J by 6 bases, with 15 bases between. CDR3 region: CASSVITLGAGELFF. The CDR3 DNA sequence: TGCGCCAGCAGTGTTATTACCCTAGGCGCCGGGGAGCTGTTTTTT.

For the CDR3, the DNA is TGTGCCAGCAGCTTGGGGTTGGGACAGGGGAGGGTCGAGCAGTACTTC. It is translated as CASSLGLGQGRVEQYF. The J gene is TRBJ2-7, the V gene TRBV7-2; 10 bases fit TRBD1. This CDR3 has 16 residues. Germline V gene sequence: CDR1 SGHTA, CDR2 FQGNSA. The J segment lost 6 bases and the V segment lost 3 bases, leaving 11 bases of the junction unmatched. Full variable domain (rest looked up from reference TRBV7-2 and TRBJ2-7): GAGVSQSPSNKVTEKGKDVELRCDPISGHTALYWYRQSLGQGLEFLIYFQGNSAPDKSGLPSDRFSAERTGGSVSTLTIQRTQQEDSAVYLCASSLGLGQGRVEQYFGPGTRLTVT.

V is TRBV2 and J is TRBJ1-4; weak D call: TRBD1 (5 bases). CDR1 SNHLY and CDR2 FYNNEI come from the germline V gene. Trimming left V 4 bases short and J 5 bases short, with 8 bases between. This CDR3 spans 13 amino acids. The CDR3 sequence is CASSGGSNEKLFF. CDR3 DNA sequence: TGTGCCAGCAGTGGGGGCTCCAATGAAAAACTGTTTTTT. The whole variable domain, filled in from reference TRBV2 and TRBJ1-4, reads EPEVTQTPSHQVTQMGQEVILRCVPISNHLYFYWYRQILGQKVEFLVSFYNNEISEKSEIFDDQFSVERPDGSNFTLKIRSTKLEDSAMYFCASSGGSNEKLFFGSGTQLSVL.

The chain joins TRBV29-1 to TRBJ2-7, with TRBD2 identical over 10 bases. The V segment lost 8 bases and the J segment 4 bases; nucleotides outside the gene matches: 14. Germline loops: CDR1 SQVTM, CDR2 ANQGSEA. The CDR3 consists of 15 residues. CDR3 amino acids: CSLESLAGGLYEQYF. As DNA, the CDR3 is TGCAGCCTAGAATCATTAGCGGGAGGCCTGTACGAGCAGTACTTC.

This chain links TRBV7-9 with TRBJ2-7, with D perhaps TRBD1 (6 bases). This CDR3 region has 14 residues. In germline, CDR1 is SEHNR, CDR2 FQNEAQ (reference sequence). V was pared by 5 bases and J by 6 bases, with 17 bases between. The CDR3 sequence is CASSPPWAGVEQYF. The CDR3 coding sequence is TGTGCCAGCAGCCCGCCGTGGGCAGGGGTCGAGCAGTACTTC.

The rearrangement joins TRBV10-1 to TRBJ2-1, with a weak D call TRBD1 (6 bases). CDR3 length: 16 amino acids. Trimming left V 9 bases short and J 0 bases short, with 18 bases between. Looked up from germline, CDR1 is WNHNN and CDR2 is SYGVQD (reference sequence). The CDR3 DNA sequence: TGCGCCAGGGCAGGGGCCCTTGTTGGCTCCTACAATGAGCAGTTCTTC. Protein: CARAGALVGSYNEQFF.

The J gene is TRBJ2-5, the V gene TRBV30, with 9 bases fitting TRBD2. In germline, CDR1 is GTSNPN, CDR2 SVGIG (reference sequence). The CDR3 totals 16 residues. After removal of 0 bases from V and 0 bases from J, the junction contained 5 bases not matched to a gene. CDR3 sequence reads: CAWSVSGLAHQETQYF. CDR3 DNA: TGTGCCTGGAGTGTATCTGGACTAGCGCACCAAGAGACCCAGTACTTC.

The chain is built from TRBV6-2 or TRBV6-3 and TRBJ1-1, with 9 bases lining up with TRBD1. The V and J ends lost 4 bases and 9 bases, in that order; junction bases with no gene match: 6. The CDR3 has 13 amino acids. Germline CDR1 is MNHEY and CDR2 is SVGEGT. In nucleotides, the CDR3 is TGTGCCAGCAGTTGGGACAGGGCAAGTAAAGCTTTCTTT. Translating gives CASSWDRASKAFF.

The chain carries TRBV29-1 and TRBJ1-3, with TRBD1 matching 9 bases. The CDR3 spans 15 residues. V lost 5 bases to trimming and J lost 7 bases; unmatched junction nucleotides: 12. Germline V lookup: CDR1 SQVTM, CDR2 ANQGSEA. The CDR3 nucleotides are TGCAGCGTTACAGGGGGCACTACCCCGGAGAACACCATATATTTT. Translated: CSVTGGTTPENTIYF.

V is TRBV5-4 and J is TRBJ2-1, with 8 bases identical to TRBD1. Looked up from germline, CDR1 is SGHNT and CDR2 is YYREEE (reference sequence). This CDR3 has 14 residues. V shed 6 bases and J 1 base; nucleotides not matched to a gene: 3. In DNA form, the CDR3 reads TGTGCCAGCAACAGACAGGGGTCCTACAATGAGCAGTTCTTC. Its translation: CASNRQGSYNEQFF.

V gene TRBV25-1 combines with J gene TRBJ2-1; 10 bases align to TRBD2. The CDR3 sequence is 18 residues long. Germline V gene data show CDR1 as MGHDK and CDR2 as SYGVNS. V lost 4 bases, J lost 0 bases, and 9 bases stayed unmatched. CDR3 region: CASSGTSGDLSSYNEQFF. The CDR3 DNA sequence: TGTGCCAGCAGTGGAACTAGCGGGGATTTGAGCTCCTACAATGAGCAGTTCTTC.

The rearrangement uses TRBV4-3 and TRBJ2-1; 14 bases align to TRBD2. V lost 1 base to trimming and J lost 10 bases; unmatched junction nucleotides: 12. From germline, CDR1 is LGHNA and CDR2 YSLEER. The CDR3 sequence is 18 residues long. CDR3 region: CASSQVLGGLAGGGEQFF. Here the CDR3 DNA reads TGCGCCAGCAGCCAAGTGTTAGGTGGACTAGCGGGGGGTGGGGAGCAGTTCTTC.

The genes are TRBV7-2 and TRBJ2-5, with TRBD2 as a possible D gene (5 bases). Germline CDR1 SGHTA, CDR2 FQGNSA. With 1 base removed from V and 7 bases from J, the gap between germline ends came to 16 bases. The CDR3 runs 15 residues. The CDR3 region has the DNA TGTGCCAGCAGCTTAGGTGCGGGCCTCCCGGGGACCCAGTACTTC. As protein: CASSLGAGLPGTQYF.

V is TRBV9 and J is TRBJ1-2, with 8 bases fitting TRBD1. Trimming cost V 2 bases and J 6 bases; bases outside gene matches: 9. Germline CDR1 and CDR2: SGDLS and YYNGEE. The CDR3 is made up of 15 amino acids. In DNA form, the CDR3 reads TGTGCCAGCAGCGTTCAGGGCTCAGGGGGCCATGGCTACACCTTC. Its protein product is CASSVQGSGGHGYTF.

V gene TRBV7-2 combines with J gene TRBJ1-5; D not resolved. This CDR3 is built from 13 residues. Trimming removed 1 base from V and 10 bases from J, with 11 bases in between. CDR1 is SGHTA and CDR2 is FQGNSA in the germline V gene. This chain's CDR3 is CASSLGSLEPQHF. In DNA, the CDR3 is TGTGCCAGCAGCTTAGGGAGTTTGGAACCCCAGCATTTT.

Concerning this clone: Other DNA variants within this sample encode the same CDR3. The chain joins TRBV18 to TRBJ1-1; 7 positions match TRBD1. Germline V lookup: CDR1 KGHSH, CDR2 LQKENI. J gave up 0 bases and V 3 bases, and 4 bases lay outside the gene matches. The CDR3 has 15 residues. CDR3 nucleotide sequence: TGTGCCAGCTCACCCGGACAGGAAATGAACACTGAAGCTTTCTTT. It translates to CASSPGQEMNTEAFF.

V gene TRBV27 combines with J gene TRBJ1-5; 7 nucleotides line up with TRBD1. The V and J ends lost 0 bases and 3 bases, in that order; junction bases with no gene match: 2. Looked up from germline, CDR1 is MNHEY and CDR2 is SMNVEV (reference sequence). The CDR3 spans 15 residues. CDR3 residues: CASSLSTGINQPQHF. The CDR3 nucleotides read TGTGCCAGCAGTTTATCGACAGGGATCAATCAGCCCCAGCATTTT.